Below, one T cell receptor beta chain is given with its context. Its antigen remains unidentified. These data come from a study of T cell responses to AZD1222 COVID-19 vaccine. General observations from the study: Donors in the cohort were predominantly white British and more often female, and clonal diversity was possibly underestimated. With dominance at 160-218 and 743-854, vaccine-associated CD4 TCRs spanned spike.

This CDR3 has 16 residues. Trimming stripped 0 bases from V and 5 bases from J, with 18 bases between. Germline CDR1 and CDR2: SGHRS and YFSETQ. The method was immunoSEQ multiplex PCR; TCRdb's version includes in-frame clones alone and lacks a portion of them. The sample has more than 150,000 clones, approximately 90% seen once. Sequencing used peripheral blood, obtained after recovery from COVID-19. The TCR originated in an adult who had recovered from COVID-19. V usage is TRBV5-1 and J usage is TRBJ2-7, with D unresolved. CDR3: CASSLGLLADLDEQYF. CDR3 sequence (DNA): TGCGCCAGCAGCTTGGGACTCCTGGCGGATCTGGACGAGCAGTACTTC.